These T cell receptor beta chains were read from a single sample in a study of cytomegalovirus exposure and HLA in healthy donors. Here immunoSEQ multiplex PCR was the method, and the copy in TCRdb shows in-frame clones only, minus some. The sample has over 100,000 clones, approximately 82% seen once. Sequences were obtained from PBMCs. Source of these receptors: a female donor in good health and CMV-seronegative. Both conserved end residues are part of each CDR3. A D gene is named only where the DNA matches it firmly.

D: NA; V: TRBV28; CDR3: CASSLPPLPEQFF
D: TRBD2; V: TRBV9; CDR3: CASSLGPLAGYEQYF
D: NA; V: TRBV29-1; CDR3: CSVGGHTDTQYF
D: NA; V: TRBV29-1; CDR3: CSVEGGDPYEQYF
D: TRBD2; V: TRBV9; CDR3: CASGVGSSGSGRAGETQYF
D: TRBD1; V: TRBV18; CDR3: CASSPDRVGTEAFF
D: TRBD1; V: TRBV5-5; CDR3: CASSTRTGNLNTEAFF
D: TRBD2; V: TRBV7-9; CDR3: CASKGLAGEDEQFF
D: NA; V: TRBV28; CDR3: CASSSSQGNTEAFF
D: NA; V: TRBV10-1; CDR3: CASSELITPGELFF
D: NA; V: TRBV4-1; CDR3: CASSQDGLRRSSGPYQETQYF
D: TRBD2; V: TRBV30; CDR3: CAWSVLAGRGETQYF
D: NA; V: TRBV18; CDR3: CASSSGGYNEQFF
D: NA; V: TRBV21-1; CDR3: CASSKAASPGQGASSETQYF
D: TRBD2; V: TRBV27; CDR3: CASSRLAGGPHNEQFF
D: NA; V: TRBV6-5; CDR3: CASSYADRTLYEQYF
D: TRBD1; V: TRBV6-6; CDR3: CASRMTGGSYEQYF
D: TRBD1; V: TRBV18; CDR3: CASSPDRDGYTF
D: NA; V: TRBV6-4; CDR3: CASSDRGSTDTQYF
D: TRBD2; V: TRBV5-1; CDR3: CASSRLAELNNEQFF
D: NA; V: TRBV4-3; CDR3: CASSQDEVAGVAGELFF
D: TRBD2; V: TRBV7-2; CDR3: CASSPRGGSRYEQYF
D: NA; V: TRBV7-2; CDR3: CASSLAPSGSYAPEQFF
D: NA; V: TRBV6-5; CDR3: CASSQQGYSSYEQYF
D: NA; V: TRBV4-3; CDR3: CASSQDGSPTNEKLFF
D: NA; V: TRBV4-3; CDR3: CASSHQASSYSGYTF
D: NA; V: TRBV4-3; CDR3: CASSQRTASNEKLFF
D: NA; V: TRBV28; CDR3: CASSKQQNTEAFF
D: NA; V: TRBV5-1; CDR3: CASSLDSPNQPQHF
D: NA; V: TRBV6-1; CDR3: CASSELMYEQYF
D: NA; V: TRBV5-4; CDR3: CASSLTGTNTEAFF
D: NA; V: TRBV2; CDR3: CASSEQGSNYGYTF
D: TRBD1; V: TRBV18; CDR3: CASSPAGTGRYEQYF
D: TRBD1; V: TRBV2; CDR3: CASNPRTGGGEQYF
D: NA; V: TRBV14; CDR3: CASSQGRSSQETQYF
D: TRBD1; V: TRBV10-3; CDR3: CAISDGQGSRPPFF
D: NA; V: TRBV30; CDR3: CAWSVGGNQPQHF
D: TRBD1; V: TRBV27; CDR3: CASSPQGYWGYTF
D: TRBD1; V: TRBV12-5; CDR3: CASGLVRDGTTGPVQETQYF
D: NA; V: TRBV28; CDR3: CASSPAGAQETQYF
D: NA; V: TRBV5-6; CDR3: CASSLGGYGNQPQHF
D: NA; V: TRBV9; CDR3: CASSVDGSTTDTQYF
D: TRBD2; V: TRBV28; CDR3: CASSFQSASGNYEQYF
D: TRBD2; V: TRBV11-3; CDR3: CASKEREGHEQFF
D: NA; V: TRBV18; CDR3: CASSSDGLNQPQHF
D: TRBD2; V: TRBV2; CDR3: CASRVAGVRYEQYF